This T cell receptor beta chain was recorded in a study of Ad26.COV2.S vaccination and SARS-CoV-2 variants. Per the germline V gene, CDR1 is LGHDT and CDR2 is YNNKEL (reference sequence). V was pared by 5 bases and J by 4 bases, with 14 bases between. The CDR3 loop spans 14 amino acids. Remarks on this clone: The antigen is unknown.

This sample's treatment: about 20 received Ad26.COV2.S at low or high dose, single or two shots; a few received placebo; per-sample allocation not given. Specimens were obtained on day 63 following the first vaccine or placebo injection. Measured with immunoSEQ multiplex PCR; TCRdb has only the in-frame clones, and not every one. Here the sample spans approximately 450,000 clones, approximately 92% being singletons. Whole-study findings and limits: Participants in the vaccine arm had higher spike-specific TCR breadth; placebo recipients had lower.

J is TRBJ1-2 and V is TRBV3-1 (or the pseudogene TRBV3-2); D ambiguous. Here the sequenced sample was peripheral blood, taken in a trial of Ad26.COV2.S vaccine versus placebo. This clonotype was sampled from a person aged 18-60 years who received the Ad26.COV2.S COVID-19 vaccine or a placebo. The CDR3 loop is CASSSVNGVYGYTF. CDR3 coding DNA: TGTGCCAGCAGCTCCGTAAATGGGGTCTATGGCTACACCTTC.